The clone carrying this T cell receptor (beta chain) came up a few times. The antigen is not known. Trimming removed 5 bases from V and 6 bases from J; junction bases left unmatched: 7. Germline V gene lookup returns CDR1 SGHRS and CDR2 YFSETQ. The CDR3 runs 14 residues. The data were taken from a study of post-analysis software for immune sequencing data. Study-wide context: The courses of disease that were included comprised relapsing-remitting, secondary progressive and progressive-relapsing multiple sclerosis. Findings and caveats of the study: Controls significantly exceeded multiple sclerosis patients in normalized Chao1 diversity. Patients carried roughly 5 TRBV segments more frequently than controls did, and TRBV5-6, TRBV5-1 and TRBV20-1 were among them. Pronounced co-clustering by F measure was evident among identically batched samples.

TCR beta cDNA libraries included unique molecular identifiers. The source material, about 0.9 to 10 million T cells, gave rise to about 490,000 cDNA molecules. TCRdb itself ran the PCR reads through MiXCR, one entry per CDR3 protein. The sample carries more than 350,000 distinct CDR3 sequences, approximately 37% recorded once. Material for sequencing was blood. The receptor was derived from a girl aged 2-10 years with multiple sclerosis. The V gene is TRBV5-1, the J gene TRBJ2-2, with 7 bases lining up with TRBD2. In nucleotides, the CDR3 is TGCGCCAGCAGAGGCGGGAGCGACGCCGGGGAGCTGTTTTTT. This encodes CASRGGSDAGELFF.